These T cell receptor beta chains were read from a single sample in a study of T cells in localized non-small cell lung cancer. Profiled with immunoSEQ multiplex PCR; TCRdb holds only in-frame clones, not every one. Among roughly 39,000 clones listed, around nine tenths were seen once. This sample comprised peripheral blood, obtained before any cancer treatment. The receptors here all came from a man aged 18 to 49 with stage I lung adenocarcinoma. CDR3s include the opening cysteine and the closing phenylalanine or tryptophan. A D gene is named only where the DNA matches it firmly. Size tells how often a clone was seen (once, few, many) or the class of an expanded clone, and some rows leave it out.

CDR3 protein: CASSPPNTGELFF
CDR3 DNA: TGTGCCAGCTCACCACCGAACACCGGGGAGCTGTTTTTT
V gene: TRBV18
D gene: .
J gene: TRBJ2-2
clone size: .

CDR3 protein: CASRRGTSPGANVLTF
CDR3 DNA: TGTGCCAGCAGGCGGGGGACATCCCCTGGGGCCAACGTCCTGACTTTC
V gene: TRBV7-3
D gene: .
J gene: TRBJ2-6
clone size: .

CDR3 protein: CASSPSRTGNEKLFF
CDR3 DNA: TGTGCCAGTAGTCCCAGCCGGACAGGAAATGAAAAACTGTTTTTT
V gene: TRBV19
D gene: TRBD1
J gene: TRBJ1-4
clone size: few

CDR3 protein: CASSQEWTSPNEQFF
CDR3 DNA: TGTGCCAGCAGCCAAGAGTGGACTAGCCCCAATGAGCAGTTCTTC
V gene: TRBV4-2
D gene: TRBD2
J gene: TRBJ2-1
clone size: .

CDR3 protein: CAISEYRANTEAFF
CDR3 DNA: TGTGCCATCAGTGAGTACAGGGCGAACACTGAAGCTTTCTTT
V gene: TRBV10-3
D gene: .
J gene: TRBJ1-1
clone size: .

CDR3 protein: CSAPVDGGYTF
CDR3 DNA: TGCAGTGCCCCTGTGGACGGGGGCTACACCTTC
V gene: TRBV20-1
D gene: .
J gene: TRBJ1-2
clone size: .

CDR3 protein: CATRDTSSYEQYF
CDR3 DNA: TGTGCCACCCGGGACACAAGTTCCTACGAGCAGTACTTC
V gene: TRBV6-6
D gene: .
J gene: TRBJ2-7
clone size: .

CDR3 protein: CASSQDLGGEYNSPLHF
CDR3 DNA: TGCGCCAGCAGCCAAGATCTGGGGGGTGAATATAATTCACCCCTCCACTTT
V gene: TRBV4-3
D gene: .
J gene: TRBJ1-6
clone size: .

CDR3 protein: CASREGVSDGYTF
CDR3 DNA: TGTGCCAGCCGGGAGGGGGTTTCGGATGGCTACACCTTC
V gene: TRBV2
D gene: .
J gene: TRBJ1-2
clone size: .

CDR3 protein: CASIGGSRNNEQFF
CDR3 DNA: TGTGCCAGCATCGGCGGGAGCCGCAACAATGAGCAGTTCTTC
V gene: TRBV28
D gene: TRBD2
J gene: TRBJ2-1
clone size: .

CDR3 protein: CASTRDGGYTF
CDR3 DNA: TGTGCCAGCACGAGAGACGGCGGCTACACCTTC
V gene: TRBV9
D gene: .
J gene: TRBJ1-2
clone size: .

CDR3 protein: CASSMYPISNQPQHF
CDR3 DNA: TGTGCCAGTAGTATGTATCCTATTAGCAATCAGCCCCAGCATTTT
V gene: TRBV19
D gene: .
J gene: TRBJ1-5
clone size: .

CDR3 protein: CASSVEGTGGSYGYTF
CDR3 DNA: TGTGCCAGCAGCGTAGAGGGGACAGGGGGTTCCTATGGCTACACCTTC
V gene: TRBV9
D gene: TRBD1
J gene: TRBJ1-2
clone size: .

CDR3 protein: CASSSDIAKNIQYF
CDR3 DNA: TGTGCCAGCAGCTCCGACATAGCCAAAAACATTCAGTACTTC
V gene: TRBV11-3
D gene: .
J gene: TRBJ2-4
clone size: once

CDR3 protein: CASSHTSLSGFTEAFF
CDR3 DNA: TGCGCCAGCAGCCATACTTCCCTTAGTGGTTTCACTGAAGCTTTCTTT
V gene: TRBV4-3
D gene: .
J gene: TRBJ1-1
clone size: .

CDR3 protein: CSVAAAGVNTEAFF
CDR3 DNA: TGCAGCGTCGCCGCAGCCGGGGTGAACACTGAAGCTTTCTTT
V gene: TRBV29-1
D gene: .
J gene: TRBJ1-1
clone size: .

CDR3 protein: CASKRGLSTDTQYF
CDR3 DNA: TGTGCCAGCAAACGGGGGTTGAGCACAGATACGCAGTATTTT
V gene: TRBV6-1
D gene: .
J gene: TRBJ2-3
clone size: .

CDR3 protein: CASSLGVQTEAFF
CDR3 DNA: TGTGCCAGCAGCTTAGGGGTGCAGACTGAAGCTTTCTTT
V gene: TRBV7-8
D gene: .
J gene: TRBJ1-1
clone size: few

CDR3 protein: CASIPKAVGSNQPQHF
CDR3 DNA: TGCGCCAGCATCCCCAAGGCTGTAGGCAGCAATCAGCCCCAGCATTTT
V gene: TRBV4-1
D gene: .
J gene: TRBJ1-5
clone size: .

CDR3 protein: CASSYGQTATNEKLFF
CDR3 DNA: TGTGCCAGCAGTTACGGCCAGACTGCAACTAATGAAAAACTGTTTTTT
V gene: TRBV6-6
D gene: .
J gene: TRBJ1-4
clone size: .

CDR3 protein: CASSIIGQGASGANYGYTF
CDR3 DNA: TGTGCCAGTAGTATCATCGGACAGGGGGCGTCTGGAGCTAACTATGGCTACACCTTC
V gene: TRBV19
D gene: TRBD1
J gene: TRBJ1-2
clone size: .

CDR3 protein: CASSSSIRQDQETQYF
CDR3 DNA: TGCGCCAGCAGCTCAAGTATTAGACAGGATCAAGAGACCCAGTACTTC
V gene: TRBV5-1
D gene: .
J gene: TRBJ2-5
clone size: .

CDR3 protein: CASSLSRVGESPLHF
CDR3 DNA: TGTGCCAGCAGCCTGTCGCGGGTCGGGGAATCACCCCTCCACTTT
V gene: TRBV11-2
D gene: .
J gene: TRBJ1-6
clone size: .

CDR3 protein: CASSLGTGGPTDTQYF
CDR3 DNA: TGTGCCAGCTCACTCGGGACCGGGGGGCCCACAGATACGCAGTATTTT
V gene: TRBV18
D gene: .
J gene: TRBJ2-3
clone size: .

CDR3 protein: CASSLDITGGREQYF
CDR3 DNA: TGTGCCAGCAGCTTGGACATAACGGGGGGGCGCGAGCAGTACTTC
V gene: TRBV5-4
D gene: TRBD2
J gene: TRBJ2-7
clone size: .

CDR3 protein: CASSEDRGQPQHF
CDR3 DNA: TGTGCCAGCAGTGAAGACAGGGGCCAGCCCCAGCATTTT
V gene: TRBV6-1
D gene: TRBD1
J gene: TRBJ1-5
clone size: .

CDR3 protein: CAWRVGQNTEAFF
CDR3 DNA: TGTGCCTGGAGAGTCGGGCAGAACACTGAAGCTTTCTTT
V gene: TRBV30
D gene: .
J gene: TRBJ1-1
clone size: .

CDR3 protein: CASSRGTGANEAFF
CDR3 DNA: TGCGCCAGCAGCCGGGGGACAGGGGCGAATGAAGCTTTCTTT
V gene: TRBV4-3
D gene: TRBD1
J gene: TRBJ1-1
clone size: .

CDR3 protein: CASSIVSGGTEAFF
CDR3 DNA: TGTGCCAGTAGTATCGTTTCCGGGGGCACTGAAGCTTTCTTT
V gene: TRBV19
D gene: .
J gene: TRBJ1-1
clone size: .

CDR3 protein: CAQSLSGGAADTQYF
CDR3 DNA: TGTGCCCAGAGTCTTAGCGGGGGGGCGGCAGATACGCAGTATTTT
V gene: TRBV30
D gene: TRBD2
J gene: TRBJ2-3
clone size: .

CDR3 protein: CASSVRGTGTQYF
CDR3 DNA: TGTGCCAGCAGCGTTCGTGGGACAGGAACGCAGTATTTT
V gene: TRBV9
D gene: TRBD1
J gene: TRBJ2-3
clone size: .

CDR3 protein: CASETVSNEKLFF
CDR3 DNA: TGTGCCAGTGAGACGGTATCTAATGAAAAACTGTTTTTT
V gene: TRBV6-1
D gene: .
J gene: TRBJ1-4
clone size: .

CDR3 protein: CASSFDWSGEDGYTF
CDR3 DNA: TGTGCCAGCAGCTTTGATTGGAGCGGGGAGGATGGCTACACCTTC
V gene: TRBV5-6
D gene: .
J gene: TRBJ1-2
clone size: .

CDR3 protein: CASSPSTGMNTEAFF
CDR3 DNA: TGTGCCAGCTCACCCTCGACAGGGATGAACACTGAAGCTTTCTTT
V gene: TRBV18
D gene: TRBD1
J gene: TRBJ1-1
clone size: .

CDR3 protein: CATGTGTLGYSNQPQHF
CDR3 DNA: TGTGCCACCGGAACCGGGACTTTAGGCTATAGCAATCAGCCCCAGCATTTT
V gene: TRBV19
D gene: .
J gene: TRBJ1-5
clone size: .

CDR3 protein: CAISESSGARGDTQYF
CDR3 DNA: TGTGCCATCAGTGAGTCGTCGGGGGCCCGCGGAGATACGCAGTATTTT
V gene: TRBV10-3
D gene: .
J gene: TRBJ2-3
clone size: .

CDR3 protein: CASGTGVKETQYF
CDR3 DNA: TGTGCCAGCGGGACAGGGGTGAAAGAGACCCAGTACTTC
V gene: TRBV5-4
D gene: TRBD1
J gene: TRBJ2-5
clone size: once

CDR3 protein: CASSQSKAPRVMNTEAFF
CDR3 DNA: TGTGCCAGCAGCCAATCGAAAGCGCCGCGAGTCATGAACACTGAAGCTTTCTTT
V gene: TRBV14
D gene: .
J gene: TRBJ1-1
clone size: .

CDR3 protein: CASSHQNGYEQYF
CDR3 DNA: TGCGCCAGCAGCCACCAAAACGGCTACGAGCAGTACTTC
V gene: TRBV4-1
D gene: .
J gene: TRBJ2-7
clone size: .

CDR3 protein: CASSQERGWPTDTQYF
CDR3 DNA: TGCGCCAGCAGCCAAGAGAGGGGGTGGCCCACAGATACGCAGTATTTT
V gene: TRBV4-1
D gene: .
J gene: TRBJ2-3
clone size: .

CDR3 protein: CASSLEPASNTEAFF
CDR3 DNA: TGCGCCAGCAGCTTGGAACCTGCCTCGAACACTGAAGCTTTCTTT
V gene: TRBV5-1
D gene: .
J gene: TRBJ1-1
clone size: .

CDR3 protein: CASRPTGNREKLFF
CDR3 DNA: TGTGCCAGCAGACCGACAGGGAATAGAGAAAAACTGTTTTTT
V gene: TRBV28
D gene: TRBD1
J gene: TRBJ1-4
clone size: .

CDR3 protein: CASSLRPGTAGTEAFF
CDR3 DNA: TGTGCCAGCAGCCTAAGGCCGGGGACCGCGGGAACTGAAGCTTTCTTT
V gene: TRBV7-2
D gene: .
J gene: TRBJ1-1
clone size: few

CDR3 protein: CASSLESQASYEQYF
CDR3 DNA: TGTGCCAGCAGCCTGGAGTCCCAGGCCTCCTACGAGCAGTACTTC
V gene: TRBV5-5
D gene: .
J gene: TRBJ2-7
clone size: .

CDR3 protein: CASSYGAEAFF
CDR3 DNA: TGTGCCAGCAGTTACGGGGCTGAAGCTTTCTTT
V gene: TRBV6-1
D gene: .
J gene: TRBJ1-1
clone size: once

CDR3 protein: CASRGTSGSTGELFF
CDR3 DNA: TGTGCCAGCAGGGGGACTAGCGGGAGCACCGGGGAGCTGTTTTTT
V gene: TRBV2
D gene: TRBD2
J gene: TRBJ2-2
clone size: few

CDR3 protein: CASSLTGDGYTF
CDR3 DNA: TGTGCCAGCAGCTTGACAGGGGACGGCTACACCTTC
V gene: TRBV7-9
D gene: TRBD1
J gene: TRBJ1-2
clone size: .

CDR3 protein: CASSLDRVRLNTEAFF
CDR3 DNA: TGTGCCAGCAGCTTGGATAGGGTCAGACTGAACACTGAAGCTTTCTTT
V gene: TRBV5-5
D gene: .
J gene: TRBJ1-1
clone size: once

CDR3 protein: CASSPGGGGGALETQYF
CDR3 DNA: TGTGCCAGCAGCCCCGGGGGGGGCGGGGGGGCGTTGGAGACCCAGTACTTC
V gene: TRBV7-8
D gene: TRBD2
J gene: TRBJ2-5
clone size: .

CDR3 protein: CATRGTGQWTEAFF
CDR3 DNA: TGTGCCACCAGGGGGACAGGCCAGTGGACTGAAGCTTTCTTT
V gene: TRBV15
D gene: TRBD1
J gene: TRBJ1-1
clone size: .

CDR3 protein: CASSSQGLTEPQHF
CDR3 DNA: TGTGCCAGTAGTTCCCAGGGCTTGACTGAGCCCCAGCATTTT
V gene: TRBV19
D gene: .
J gene: TRBJ1-5
clone size: .

CDR3 protein: CASTGQPNTEAFF
CDR3 DNA: TGTGCCAGCACCGGACAGCCGAACACTGAAGCTTTCTTT
V gene: TRBV14
D gene: .
J gene: TRBJ1-1
clone size: few

CDR3 protein: CASSLATGSGEKLFF
CDR3 DNA: TGTGCCAGCAGCTTAGCCACGGGGTCAGGCGAAAAACTGTTTTTT
V gene: TRBV7-2
D gene: .
J gene: TRBJ1-4
clone size: .

CDR3 protein: CATVGSGGKDTQYF
CDR3 DNA: TGTGCCACGGTCGGGTCGGGGGGTAAAGATACGCAGTATTTT
V gene: TRBV10-3
D gene: TRBD2
J gene: TRBJ2-3
clone size: once

CDR3 protein: CAWSTPGVATEAFF
CDR3 DNA: TGTGCCTGGAGTACCCCAGGGGTCGCCACTGAAGCTTTCTTT
V gene: TRBV30
D gene: .
J gene: TRBJ1-1
clone size: .

CDR3 protein: CASSLEGNTIYF
CDR3 DNA: TGTGCCAGCAGCTTGGAGGGAAACACCATATATTTT
V gene: TRBV7-9
D gene: .
J gene: TRBJ1-3
clone size: .

CDR3 protein: CASSLPPTQYF
CDR3 DNA: TGTGCCAGCAGCTTACCGCCCACGCAGTATTTT
V gene: TRBV7-9
D gene: .
J gene: TRBJ2-3
clone size: .

CDR3 protein: CASRQGTGFYEQYF
CDR3 DNA: TGTGCCAGCAGACAGGGGACGGGTTTTTACGAGCAGTACTTC
V gene: TRBV27
D gene: TRBD1
J gene: TRBJ2-7
clone size: .

CDR3 protein: CASSPEDAYGYTF
CDR3 DNA: TGTGCCAGCAGCCCGGAGGACGCGTATGGCTACACCTTC
V gene: TRBV7-2
D gene: .
J gene: TRBJ1-2
clone size: once

CDR3 protein: CASSLDSYTGELFF
CDR3 DNA: TGTGCCAGCAGCCTGGACAGCTACACCGGGGAGCTGTTTTTT
V gene: TRBV7-9
D gene: .
J gene: TRBJ2-2
clone size: .